A single sample gave rise to the 28 T cell receptor beta chains below, sequenced in a study of beta chain features in type 1 diabetes. cDNA synthesis used the whole RNA isolate, giving expressed TCRB sequences. Repertoires were generated with immunoSEQ multiplex PCR, while TCRdb's copy carries only in-frame clones and drops some. This table has approximately 90,000 clones, 30% to 40% appearing once. Material for sequencing was stem cell memory CD4+ T cells from blood. The receptor set was obtained from a woman younger than 30 in good health.

This clone was detected only a few times. The rearrangement links TRBV4-1 to TRBJ1-1; 8 nucleotides agree with TRBD1. The germline CDR1 and CDR2 sequences are MGHRA and YSYEKL. This CDR3 contains 14 residues. J lost 2 bases, V lost 4 bases, and 3 bases had no gene match. The CDR3 spells CASSPTGGNTEAFF. CDR3 nucleotide sequence: TGCGCCAGCAGCCCTACAGGGGGTAACACTGAAGCTTTCTTT.

The chain carries TRBV7-2 and TRBJ1-1; 7 nucleotides line up with TRBD1. Germline loops: CDR1 SGHTA, CDR2 FQGNSA. The CDR3 spans 15 residues. Trimming took 0 bases from V and 0 from J; bases not matched to a gene: 1. CDR3 bases: TGTGCCAGCAGCTTAGCGGGACAGCTGAACACTGAAGCTTTCTTT. Translated, it gives CASSLAGQLNTEAFF.

This chain links TRBV6-6 with TRBJ2-7; 9 nucleotides line up with TRBD1. The J segment lost 3 bases and the V segment lost 11 bases, leaving 14 bases of the junction unmatched. The length of the CDR3 is 15 residues. CDR1 and CDR2 (germline): MNHNY, SVGAGI (reference sequence). The DNA for the CDR3 is TGTGCCCGTTCGACCCCGGGACAGGGCCTCTACGAGCAGTACTTC. It yields the protein CARSTPGQGLYEQYF.

The chain carries TRBV30 and TRBJ2-5, with D maybe TRBD2 (6 bases). TRBJ2-7 matches the DNA end more closely, so the J call is doubtful. The CDR3 has 15 residues. Per germline, CDR1 GTSNPN and CDR2 SVGIG (reference sequence). The CDR3 DNA reads TGTGCCCTAAGTAGGCCGGGAGTACAGCCCTACGAGCAGTACTTC. It is translated as CALSRPGVQPYEQYF.

This clone was seen a handful of times. This sample includes further DNA sequences coding for the same CDR3. The CDR3 sequence: CASSTQGAGETQYF. The CDR3 DNA reads as TGTGCCAGCAGCACACAGGGGGCTGGAGAGACCCAGTACTTC. V usage is TRBV11-3 and J usage is TRBJ2-5; 9 bases agree with TRBD1. In germline, CDR1 is SGHNT, CDR2 YENEEA. The V segment lost 5 bases and the J segment 4 bases; nucleotides outside the gene matches: 5. The CDR3 has 14 residues. Full variable domain (rest looked up from reference TRBV11-3 and TRBJ2-5): EAGVVQSPRYKIIEKKQPVAFWCNPISGHNTLYWYLQNLGQGPELLIRYENEEAVDDSQLPKDRFSAERLKGVDSTLKIQPAELGDSAVYLCASSTQGAGETQYFGPGTRLLVL.

This chain joins TRBV4-2 and TRBJ1-5; D ambiguous. The V gene lost 2 bases and the J gene lost 3 bases, with 11 bases spanning the gap. Germline CDR1 reads LGHNA; CDR2 reads YNFKEQ. CDR3 length: 15 residues. This chain's CDR3 is CASSQTGGDNQPQHF. The CDR3 DNA follows: TGTGCCAGCAGCCAAACCGGTGGAGACAATCAGCCCCAGCATTTT.

The chain has TRBV11-2 and TRBJ2-3; D uncertain. This CDR3 has 13 amino acids. Germline V lookup: CDR1 SGHAT, CDR2 FQNNGV. V was clipped by 2 bases and J by 4 bases, with 7 bases between them. The CDR3 bases are TGTGCCAGCAGCTTAAGCCCCCCAGATACGCAGTATTTT. Translating gives CASSLSPPDTQYF.

The chain uses TRBV18 and TRBJ1-1; 9 bases align to TRBD1. Germline V gives CDR1 KGHSH, CDR2 LQKENI. This CDR3 comprises 14 residues. V shed 8 bases and J 0 bases; nucleotides not matched to a gene: 4. The CDR3: CASRGTGLNTEAFF. The CDR3 coding sequence is TGTGCCAGCCGGGGGACAGGGCTGAACACTGAAGCTTTCTTT.

The genes are TRBV5-6 and TRBJ2-7; D possibly corresponds to TRBD1 (5 bases). The germline V and J ends were trimmed by 8 bases and 2 bases, with 8 bases remaining between them. The CDR3 covers 11 residues. Germline loops: CDR1 SGHDT, CDR2 YYEEEE. The CDR3 DNA is TGTGCCAGGCTGACAGCCTACGAGCAGTACTTC. Protein: CARLTAYEQYF.

The genes are TRBV2 and TRBJ2-2; TRBD1 matches 10 bases. Trimming removed 7 bases from V and 7 bases from J; junction bases left unmatched: 6. Germline V gene lookup returns CDR1 SNHLY and CDR2 FYNNEI. This CDR3 contains 14 residues. This chain's CDR3 is CASIRDRGFGELFF. The CDR3 DNA follows: TGTGCCAGCATCCGGGACAGGGGATTCGGGGAGCTGTTTTTT.

This chain uses TRBV11-2 with TRBJ2-4, with D maybe TRBD2 (5 bases). The V gene's germline CDR1 is SGHAT and CDR2 FQNNGV. The V end lost 3 bases, the J end lost 10 bases, and 13 bases lay between the germline ends. This CDR3 has 13 amino acids. The CDR3 protein is CASSFKGDRIQYF. CDR3 bases: TGTGCCAGCAGCTTTAAGGGAGATCGAATTCAGTACTTC.

The chain joins TRBV7-9 to TRBJ1-1, with 8 bases matching TRBD1. Germline CDR1 reads SEHNR; CDR2 reads FQNEAQ (reference sequence). This CDR3 spans 13 amino acids. V dropped 5 bases and J dropped 10; count of bases not matched to a gene: 9. The CDR3 reads CASSATGGMGAFF. The DNA of the CDR3 is TGTGCCAGCAGCGCCACAGGGGGGATGGGAGCTTTCTTT.

The CDR3 sequence is CASSQERGGRTFYEQYF. In DNA form, the CDR3 reads TGTGCCAGCAGCCAAGAACGGGGAGGACGCACCTTTTACGAGCAGTACTTC. J is TRBJ2-7 and V is TRBV14; the D gene is possibly TRBD2 (6 bases). Germline V lookup: CDR1 SGHDN, CDR2 FVKESK. This CDR3 is 17 amino acids long. V dropped 0 bases and J dropped 4 bases, with 19 bases sitting between them.

There are a few counts of this clone. The rearrangement links TRBV5-1 to TRBJ2-2, with a possible D match to TRBD1 (6 bases). Germline-derived CDR1 and CDR2 are SGHRS and YFSETQ. The germline V and J ends were trimmed by 3 bases and 4 bases, with 10 bases remaining between them. The CDR3 is made up of 14 amino acids. CDR3 DNA sequence: TGCGCCAGCAGCTCGGGACAAACCACCGGGGAGCTGTTTTTT. It encodes CASSSGQTTGELFF.

The CDR3 is CASSYPRGINSPLHF. The CDR3 DNA sequence: TGTGCCAGCAGTTACCCCAGGGGGATTAATTCACCCCTCCACTTT. This chain connects TRBV6-6 to TRBJ1-6; 7 nucleotides align to TRBD1. The CDR3 is 15 amino acids. Germline V gene sequence: CDR1 MNHNY, CDR2 SVGAGI (reference sequence). V shed 2 bases and J 6 bases; nucleotides not matched to a gene: 4.

This clone was seen more than once but under ten times. This chain joins TRBV4-2 and TRBJ2-7, with 8 bases identical to TRBD1. V dropped 0 bases and J dropped 3; count of bases not matched to a gene: 4. The CDR3 is made up of 15 amino acids. From germline, CDR1 is LGHNA and CDR2 YNFKEQ. The CDR3 here is CASSQDFGQGYEQYF. The CDR3 region has the DNA TGTGCCAGCAGCCAAGATTTTGGACAGGGCTACGAGCAGTACTTC.

V gene TRBV7-8 combines with J gene TRBJ2-1; a weak D match, TRBD2 (5 bases). Germline V CDR1 and CDR2: SGHVS, FQNEAQ. The CDR3 runs to 14 residues. V shed 8 bases and J shed 0 bases, with 11 bases lying between them. This CDR3 reads CASVGNSSYNEQFF. The CDR3 region has the DNA TGTGCCAGCGTCGGGAATAGCTCCTACAATGAGCAGTTCTTC.

This clone was picked up a small number of times. CDR3: CASSERTVGETQYF. CDR3 in DNA: TGCGCCAGCAGCGAACGGACAGTAGGAGAGACCCAGTACTTC. The V gene is TRBV5-1, the J gene TRBJ2-5; weak D call: TRBD1 (6 bases). V was cut by 4 bases and J by 4 bases, with 14 bases left in between. The CDR3 extends over 14 amino acids. Germline lookup yields CDR1 SGHRS and CDR2 YFSETQ.

This clone was seen more than once but under ten times. J is TRBJ2-7 and V is TRBV4-2; the D is unclear. Deletions cut 4 bases from V and 6 bases from J, with 13 bases between. Germline loops: CDR1 LGHNA, CDR2 YNFKEQ. This CDR3 comprises 13 residues. The CDR3 DNA reads TGTGCCAGCAGCCCCCAGATGGTGTCCGAGCAGTACTTC. It translates to CASSPQMVSEQYF.

The CDR3 DNA sequence: TGCGCCAGCAGTGAGAATCCGGGCCCGGGGGTCGGCAATGAGCAGTTCTTC. This sequence encodes CASSENPGPGVGNEQFF. The V call is TRBV10-2, the J call TRBJ2-1; tentatively, D is TRBD2 (6 bases). The germline V gene has CDR1 WSHSY and CDR2 SAAADI. V was clipped by 2 bases and J by 6 bases, with 20 bases between them. This CDR3 spans 17 amino acids.

This chain links TRBV11-2 with TRBJ2-5, with 10 nucleotides matching TRBD2. V shed 4 bases and J 2 bases; nucleotides not matched to a gene: 7. The germline V gene encodes CDR1 SGHAT and CDR2 FQNNGV. This CDR3 has 16 amino acids. CDR3 loop: CASSSQGAGGQETQYF. For the CDR3, the DNA is TGTGCCAGCAGCTCTCAGGGAGCGGGGGGGCAAGAGACCCAGTACTTC.

This clone has just a few counts. The rearrangement uses TRBV9 and TRBJ2-1; D unresolved. There are 13 residues in the CDR3. Germline CDR1 is SGDLS and CDR2 is YYNGEE. Trimming left V 4 bases short and J 3 bases short, with 8 bases between. In DNA, the CDR3 is TGTGCCAGCAGCAAGACTCTCTACAATGAGCAGTTCTTC. Amino acid sequence: CASSKTLYNEQFF. Together with reference TRBV9 and TRBJ2-1, the CDR3 gives the full variable domain: DSGVTQTPKHLITATGQRVTLRCSPRSGDLSVYWYQQSLDQGLQFLIQYYNGEERAKGNILERFSAQQFPDLHSELNLSSLELGDSALYFCASSKTLYNEQFFGPGTRLTVL.

In this sample, this clone turned up a few times. The rearrangement links TRBV14 to TRBJ2-7, with a tentative D call TRBD2 (6 bases). The CDR3 extends over 17 amino acids. Germline V gene sequence: CDR1 SGHDN, CDR2 FVKESK. V shed 2 bases and J shed 3 bases, with 20 bases lying between them. CDR3 in DNA: TGTGCCAGCAGCCAACCTGGTCTAGCGCGAGGGCGCTACGAGCAGTACTTC. It translates to CASSQPGLARGRYEQYF.

The V gene is TRBV7-2, the J gene TRBJ2-1; 13 bases map to TRBD2. Germline assignment: CDR1 SGHTA and CDR2 FQGNSA. Losses at the gene ends were 1 base for V and 8 bases for J; bases not matched to a gene: 5. The CDR3 sequence is 16 residues long. In nucleotides, the CDR3 is TGTGCCAGCAGCTTAGGTGGGACTAGCGGGGTGGATGAGCAGTTCTTC. Its protein product is CASSLGGTSGVDEQFF.

This chain links TRBV9 with TRBJ2-5; 8 nucleotides match TRBD2. Germline values: CDR1 SGDLS, CDR2 YYNGEE. CDR3 length: 14 residues. J was trimmed by 11 bases and V by 3 bases; bases with no gene match: 12. The CDR3 loop is CASSALDSGGKQYF. CDR3 DNA sequence: TGTGCCAGCAGCGCATTGGACAGCGGGGGAAAGCAGTACTTC.

V is TRBV5-1 and J is TRBJ2-7, with TRBD2 matching 11 bases. Germline V gene sequence: CDR1 SGHRS, CDR2 YFSETQ. J lost 4 bases, V lost 0 bases, and 6 bases had no gene match. The CDR3 spans 16 residues. The chain's CDR3 is CASSLAVSGGAYEQYF. The CDR3 DNA reads TGCGCCAGCAGCTTGGCCGTTAGCGGGGGGGCGTACGAGCAGTACTTC.

The chain is built from TRBV7-2 and TRBJ1-3; a possible D gene is TRBD1 (5 bases). V was pared by 5 bases and J by 4 bases, with 12 bases between. CDR1 is SGHTA and CDR2 is FQGNSA in the germline V gene. The CDR3 extends over 14 amino acids. CDR3 protein: CASSQQGPGNTIYF. CDR3 nucleotides: TGTGCCAGCAGCCAGCAGGGTCCCGGAAACACCATATATTTT.

This clone was seen just once. The rearrangement joins TRBV7-8 to TRBJ2-7; D is possibly TRBD1 (5 bases). V gave up 3 bases and J gave up 8 bases, with 11 bases separating them. Germline loops: CDR1 SGHVS, CDR2 FQNEAQ. The CDR3 has 12 amino acids. CDR3: CASSFSQGQQYF. In nucleotides, the CDR3 is TGTGCCAGCAGCTTTAGCCAGGGCCAGCAGTACTTC.